The 25 T cell receptor beta chains reported below all come from one sample, sequenced in a study of technical replicates of blood from a few donors. The data were produced by immunoSEQ multiplex PCR, yet TCRdb's version contains in-frame clones alone and is incomplete. This sample yields about 62,000 clones, of which 95% to 98% are seen a single time; over 0.15% belongs to the top ten. Material for sequencing was T cells isolated from PBMCs. The source is a human donor in good health.

V usage is TRBV28 and J usage is TRBJ1-4; 8 positions agree with TRBD1. CDR1 is MDHEN and CDR2 is SYDVKM in the germline V gene. The J segment lost 2 bases and the V segment lost 7 bases, leaving 3 bases of the junction unmatched. The CDR3 covers 14 residues. CDR3 DNA: TGTGCCAGCACCTGGACAGGGACTAATGAAAAACTGTTTTTT. It codes for CASTWTGTNEKLFF.

V usage is TRBV9 and J usage is TRBJ1-3; tentative D call: TRBD1 (5 bases). V was clipped by 0 bases and J by 4 bases, with 14 bases between them. CDR3 size: 16 residues. The germline CDR1 and CDR2 sequences are SGDLS and YYNGEE. The CDR3 protein is CASSVGFPRTGNTIYF. For the CDR3, the DNA is TGTGCCAGCAGCGTAGGTTTCCCAAGGACAGGAAACACCATATATTTT.

The gene calls are TRBV7-6 and TRBJ1-1; the match to TRBD1 covers 9 bases. This CDR3 contains 19 residues. V dropped 4 bases and J dropped 10; count of bases not matched to a gene: 25. From germline, CDR1 is SGHVS and CDR2 FNYEAQ. The CDR3 DNA reads as TGTGCCAGCAGCTCACCTAAGGAGATTCGGGACAGGGAGGCGAATGGAGCTTTCTTT. Its translation is CASSSPKEIRDREANGAFF. The full variable domain, rest sourced from reference TRBV7-6 and TRBJ1-1, is GAGVSQSPRYKVTKRGQDVALRCDPISGHVSLYWYRQALGQGPEFLTYFNYEAQQDKSGLPNDRFSAERPEGSISTLTIQRTEQRDSAMYRCASSSPKEIRDREANGAFFGQGTRLTVV.

This chain links TRBV7-9 with TRBJ1-2, with 8 bases that match TRBD1. Germline V gene sequence: CDR1 SEHNR, CDR2 FQNEAQ (reference sequence). CDR3 length: 17 amino acids. Losses at the gene ends were 3 bases for V and 5 bases for J; bases not matched to a gene: 14. The CDR3 is CASSFGGGQGGTYGYTF. As DNA, the CDR3 is TGTGCCAGCAGCTTTGGAGGAGGACAGGGTGGAACTTATGGCTACACCTTC. Full variable domain (missing parts from reference TRBV7-9 and TRBJ1-2): DTGVSQNPRHKITKRGQNVTFRCDPISEHNRLYWYRQTLGQGPEFLTYFQNEAQLEKSRLLSDRFSAERPKGSFSTLEIQRTEQGDSAMYLCASSFGGGQGGTYGYTFGSGTRLTVV.

The chain uses TRBV13 and TRBJ2-6, with D possibly matching TRBD1 (6 bases). The germline V gene has CDR1 PRHDT and CDR2 FYEKMQ (reference sequence). Trimming pared 8 bases from V and 0 bases from J, leaving 8 bases between. The CDR3 sequence is 14 residues long. In nucleotides, the CDR3 is TGTGCCAGCGGGACAACCTCTGGGGCCAACGTCCTGACTTTC. This encodes CASGTTSGANVLTF.

The rearrangement joins TRBV7-4 to TRBJ1-5; D remains unclear. CDR1 SGHVT and CDR2 SQSDAQ come from the germline V gene. CDR3 length equals 14 residues. V dropped 1 base and J dropped 3 bases, with 7 bases sitting between them. The CDR3 is CASSLESYNQPQHF. The DNA of the CDR3 is TGTGCCAGCAGCTTAGAGTCCTACAATCAGCCCCAGCATTTT.

The chain combines TRBV10-3 with TRBJ1-2; 12 bases align to TRBD1. CDR1 and CDR2 from the germline V gene are ENHRY and SYGVKD. With V trimmed by 2 bases and J by 6 bases, 10 bases remained unmatched. The CDR3 runs to 17 residues. CDR3 sequence (DNA): TGTGCCATCAGTGAGAGGGACAGGGGGCTGGAGGCCAATGGCTACACCTTC. It encodes CAISERDRGLEANGYTF.

The chain uses TRBV5-1 and TRBJ2-3, with D possibly matching TRBD1 (5 bases). Trimming took 2 bases from V and 1 from J, leaving 11 bases between them. In germline, CDR1 is SGHRS, CDR2 YFSETQ. The CDR3 extends over 15 amino acids. The CDR3: CASSFTTAGTDTQYF. The CDR3 bases are TGCGCCAGCAGCTTTACGACAGCTGGCACAGATACGCAGTATTTT.

The chain couples TRBV6-1 to TRBJ2-1; 10 bases align to TRBD2. J gave up 13 bases and V 2 bases, and 26 bases lay outside the gene matches. The CDR3 extends over 20 amino acids. The germline CDR1 and CDR2 sequences are MNHNS and SASEGT. The CDR3, as DNA: TGTGCCAGCAGTGAACGGGCAATCGGGTTTTCTACTAGCGGGAAGACGGGTCAGTTCTTC. This sequence encodes CASSERAIGFSTSGKTGQFF.

The rearrangement uses TRBV5-4 and TRBJ2-7; D might be TRBD1 (5 bases). V gave up 2 bases and J gave up 7 bases, with 16 bases separating them. This CDR3 region has 14 residues. CDR1 and CDR2 from the germline V gene are SGHNT and YYREEE (reference sequence). The CDR3 spells CASSFSSRDGEQYF. CDR3 nucleotides: TGTGCCAGCAGCTTTAGTTCCAGGGATGGGGAGCAGTACTTC.

This clone was seen just once. The chain has TRBV4-1 and TRBJ1-4, with TRBD1 matching over 7 bases. V was clipped by 3 bases and J by 7 bases; unmatched bases: 11. The CDR3 extends over 16 amino acids. Germline V gene data show CDR1 as MGHRA and CDR2 as YSYEKL. CDR3 DNA sequence: TGCGCCAGCAGCCAGGGCACCGGGACAGAAAGTGAAAAACTGTTTTTT. Protein: CASSQGTGTESEKLFF.

This sequence joins TRBV23-1 and TRBJ2-1, with TRBD2 matching over 8 bases. TRBV23-1 is designated an ORF whose function remains uncertain. The V segment lost 2 bases and the J segment 7 bases; nucleotides outside the gene matches: 7. The CDR3 runs 15 residues. Here the CDR3 DNA reads TGCGCCAGCAGTCAAACGGGGGGGCGACTTAATGAGCAGTTCTTC. Its protein is CASSQTGGRLNEQFF.

This chain connects TRBV2 to TRBJ2-2, with 10 bases that match TRBD2. This CDR3 has 14 residues. J was trimmed by 9 bases and V by 6 bases; bases with no gene match: 7. Per germline, CDR1 SNHLY and CDR2 FYNNEI. CDR3 nucleotides: TGTGCCAGCAGCCCCGGGACTAGCGCCAGGGAGCTGTTTTTT. Translated: CASSPGTSARELFF.

The chain is built from TRBV16 and TRBJ1-5; the D is unclear. The length of the CDR3 is 14 residues. Germline CDR1 reads KGHSY; CDR2 reads FQNENV. The germline V and J ends were trimmed by 2 bases and 0 bases, with 5 bases remaining between them. The CDR3 loop is CASSQQYSNQPQHF. In DNA, the CDR3 is TGTGCCAGCAGCCAACAGTATAGCAATCAGCCCCAGCATTTT.

This chain joins TRBV15 and TRBJ2-3; D is undetermined. The CDR3 has 16 residues. CDR1 is LNHNV, CDR2 YYDKDF, per germline (reference sequence). The V end lost 1 base, the J end lost 0 bases, and 11 bases lay between the germline ends. CDR3 bases: TGTGCCACCAGCAGAGCCCCCGGAGAAAGCACAGATACGCAGTATTTT. Amino acids: CATSRAPGESTDTQYF.

This chain connects TRBV30 to TRBJ2-3; 15 bases are a match to TRBD2. CDR1 and CDR2 from the germline V gene are GTSNPN and SVGIG (reference sequence). The V segment lost 1 base and the J segment 6 bases; nucleotides outside the gene matches: 14. This CDR3 is built from 19 residues. This CDR3 reads CAWSAYLGTSGGRSDTQYF. Here the CDR3 DNA reads TGTGCCTGGAGTGCGTATCTAGGGACTAGCGGGGGGCGATCGGATACGCAGTATTTT.

The rearrangement joins TRBV5-4 to TRBJ2-7; D perhaps matches TRBD2 (6 bases). V was trimmed by 0 bases and J by 2 bases, leaving 15 bases between them. This CDR3 region has 16 residues. Germline CDR1 SGHNT, CDR2 YYREEE (reference sequence). The CDR3 coding sequence is TGTGCCAGCAGCTTGGATGGAGGGCACAGGACCTACGAGCAGTACTTC. This translates into CASSLDGGHRTYEQYF.

J is TRBJ2-3 and V is TRBV11-3, with 11 bases fitting TRBD2. V lost 1 base and J lost 3; bases outside the gene matches: 3. The CDR3 consists of 16 residues. The germline gives CDR1 SGHNT, CDR2 YENEEA. The CDR3 nucleotides are TGTGCCAGCAGCTTAGTAGCGGGGGGGCGGACAGATACGCAGTATTTT. Encoded protein: CASSLVAGGRTDTQYF.

This clone appeared once. The chain uses TRBV7-9 and TRBJ2-4; D may be TRBD2 (5 bases). Germline assignment: CDR1 SEHNR and CDR2 FQNEAQ (reference sequence). The CDR3 covers 15 residues. V lost 1 base and J lost 8, with 15 bases in between. The CDR3 sequence: CASSLDSGSWDIQYF. DNA for the CDR3: TGTGCCAGCAGCTTAGATTCGGGGTCGTGGGACATTCAGTACTTC.

The rearrangement uses TRBV6-5 and TRBJ2-3, with D perhaps matching TRBD1 (6 bases). Germline V CDR1 and CDR2: MNHEY, SVGAGI. CDR3 length equals 14 residues. Trimming removed 6 bases at V and 3 bases at J, with 13 bases between. CDR3 coding DNA: TGTGCCAGCAGGTATTCAAGGGGGACAGATACGCAGTATTTT. Protein product: CASRYSRGTDTQYF.

CDR3 sequence reads: CASSVGARTGTQYF. CDR3 DNA sequence: TGTGCCAGCAGCGTCGGAGCGCGTACCGGGACCCAGTACTTC. This chain links TRBV9 with TRBJ2-5; D remains ambiguous. This CDR3 comprises 14 residues. Trimming removed 2 bases from V and 7 bases from J, with 15 bases in between. Germline V CDR1 and CDR2: SGDLS, YYNGEE.

This chain connects TRBV5-4 to TRBJ2-3, with 13 bases aligning to TRBD2. The CDR3 is made up of 17 amino acids. Germline V gene data show CDR1 as SGHNT and CDR2 as YYREEE (reference sequence). Germline trimming cut 4 bases from V and 2 bases from J; bases unmatched to any gene: 7. The CDR3 bases are TGTGCCAGCAGCCCTCAGACTAGCGGGGGGTTCACAGATACGCAGTATTTT. Its protein product is CASSPQTSGGFTDTQYF. The entire variable domain, with the rest obtained from reference TRBV5-4 and TRBJ2-3, is as follows: ETGVTQSPTHLIKTRGQQVTLRCSSQSGHNTVSWYQQALGQGPQFIFQYYREEENGRGNFPPRFSGLQFPNYSSELNVNALELDDSALYLCASSPQTSGGFTDTQYFGPGTRLTVL.

This clone was observed a single time. V and J are TRBV5-4 and TRBJ2-5, with 16 bases fitting TRBD2. The CDR3 covers 18 residues. The germline V gene has CDR1 SGHNT and CDR2 YYREEE (reference sequence). With 6 bases clipped from V and 2 bases from J, the junction kept 10 bases outside the gene matches. The CDR3 DNA reads TGTGCCAGCACACCGGGACTAGCGGGAGGGCCGTCGCAAGAGACCCAGTACTTC. Translating it yields CASTPGLAGGPSQETQYF.

This sequence joins TRBV5-4 and TRBJ1-2; a possible D gene is TRBD1 (5 bases). Germline assignment: CDR1 SGHNT and CDR2 YYREEE (reference sequence). The CDR3 extends over 14 amino acids. Trimming shortened V by 0 bases and J by 1 base, and 7 bases separated the two germline ends. The CDR3 sequence: CASSLVQGNYGYTF. In nucleotides, the CDR3 is TGTGCCAGCAGCTTGGTCCAGGGTAACTATGGCTACACCTTC.

The chain employs TRBV28 and TRBJ2-3, with D unclear. Germline V gene lookup returns CDR1 MDHEN and CDR2 SYDVKM. Trimming removed 6 bases at V and 2 bases at J, with 6 bases between. This CDR3 region has 12 residues. The CDR3 DNA follows: TGTGCCAGCAGGGAGATCACAGATACGCAGTATTTT. This codes for CASREITDTQYF. Together with reference TRBV28 and TRBJ2-3, the CDR3 gives the full variable domain: DVKVTQSSRYLVKRTGEKVFLECVQDMDHENMFWYRQDPGLGLRLIYFSYDVKMKEKGDIPEGYSVSREKKERFSLILESASTNQTSMYLCASREITDTQYFGPGTRLTVL.